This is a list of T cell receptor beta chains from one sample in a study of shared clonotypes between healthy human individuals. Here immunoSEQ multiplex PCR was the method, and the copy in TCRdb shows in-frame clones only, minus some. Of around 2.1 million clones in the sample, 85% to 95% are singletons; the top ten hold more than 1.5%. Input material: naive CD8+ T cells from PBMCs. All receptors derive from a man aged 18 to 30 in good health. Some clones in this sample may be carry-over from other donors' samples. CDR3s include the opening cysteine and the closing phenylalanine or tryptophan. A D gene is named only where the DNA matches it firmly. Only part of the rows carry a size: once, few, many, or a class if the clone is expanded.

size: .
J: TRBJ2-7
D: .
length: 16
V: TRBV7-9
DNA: TGTGCCAGCAGCTTTCTTAGCGTACGAGTGGCCTACGAGCAGTACTTC
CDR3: CASSFLSVRVAYEQYF

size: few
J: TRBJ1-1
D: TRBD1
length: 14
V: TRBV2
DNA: TGTGCCACCTTCCCGGGACAGGGGAACACTGAAGCTTTCTTT
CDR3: CATFPGQGNTEAFF

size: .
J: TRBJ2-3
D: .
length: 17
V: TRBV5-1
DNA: TGCGCCAGCAGCCTTGGTTGGGGCGCCCTTAGCACAGATACGCAGTATTTT
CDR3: CASSLGWGALSTDTQYF

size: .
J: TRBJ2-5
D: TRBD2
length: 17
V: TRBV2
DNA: TGTGCCAGCAACGACAAATTAACTAGCGGGAGATTCGAGACCCAGTACTTC
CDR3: CASNDKLTSGRFETQYF

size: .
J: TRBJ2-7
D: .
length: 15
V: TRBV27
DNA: TGTGCCAGCAGTGGCGGGACGAAGAGCTCCTACGAGCAGTACTTC
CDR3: CASSGGTKSSYEQYF

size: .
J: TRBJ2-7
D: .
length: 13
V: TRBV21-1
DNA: TGTGCCAGCAGCACCAGGACACCTCCCGAGCAGTACTTC
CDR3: CASSTRTPPEQYF

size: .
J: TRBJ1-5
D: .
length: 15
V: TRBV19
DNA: TGTGCCAGCACCCCGGGGAGTTTCCGCAATCAGCCCCAGCATTTT
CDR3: CASTPGSFRNQPQHF

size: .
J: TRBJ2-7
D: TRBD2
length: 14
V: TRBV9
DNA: TGTGCCAGCAGCCCTCGTGGGGGGGACTACGAGCAGTACTTC
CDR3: CASSPRGGDYEQYF

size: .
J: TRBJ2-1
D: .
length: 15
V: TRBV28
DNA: TGTGCCAGCAGTTCCTTCCCCCGGATGGGGACTGAGCAGTTCTTC
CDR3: CASSSFPRMGTEQFF

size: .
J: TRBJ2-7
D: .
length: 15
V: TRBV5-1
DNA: TGCGCCAGCAGCTTGGGGAGTTACGGGGCCTACGAGCAGTACTTC
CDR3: CASSLGSYGAYEQYF

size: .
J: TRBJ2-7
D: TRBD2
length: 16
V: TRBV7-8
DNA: TGTGCCAGCAGCCTACTGGGACTAGCGGGGGCCTACGAGCAGTACTTC
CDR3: CASSLLGLAGAYEQYF

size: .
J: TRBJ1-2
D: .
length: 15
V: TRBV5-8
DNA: TGTGCCAGCAGCTTGGACGGGGCCCAACTCTATGGCTACACCTTC
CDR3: CASSLDGAQLYGYTF

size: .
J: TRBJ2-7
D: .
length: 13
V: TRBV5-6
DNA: TGTGCCAGCAGCCCACAGGGCTTAATCGAGCAGTACTTC
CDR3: CASSPQGLIEQYF

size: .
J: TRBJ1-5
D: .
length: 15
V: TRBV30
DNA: TGTGCCTGGAGTGTGGGCAGGGCCTCGGGTCAGCCCCAGCATTTT
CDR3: CAWSVGRASGQPQHF

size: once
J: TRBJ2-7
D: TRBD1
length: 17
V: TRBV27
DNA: TGTGCCAGCAGTTTACTTAGTATGACAGGGGGCTCTCGGGAGCAGTACTTC
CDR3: CASSLLSMTGGSREQYF

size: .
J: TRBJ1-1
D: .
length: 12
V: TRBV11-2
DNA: TGTGCCAGCAGCTTCGACAGTAGTGAAGCTTTCTTT
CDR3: CASSFDSSEAFF

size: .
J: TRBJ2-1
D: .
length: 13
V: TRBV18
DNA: TGTGCCAGCTCACCGGATATTTACAATGAGCAGTTCTTC
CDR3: CASSPDIYNEQFF

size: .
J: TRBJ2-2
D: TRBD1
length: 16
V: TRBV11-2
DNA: TGTGCCAGCAGCCCCGACAGGGGGCGTTCCACCGGGGAGCTGCTTTTT
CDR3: CASSPDRGRSTGELLF

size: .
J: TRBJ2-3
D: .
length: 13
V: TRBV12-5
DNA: TGTGCTAGTGGTCCCCCCGGGACGTCCGAGCAGTATTTT
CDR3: CASGPPGTSEQYF

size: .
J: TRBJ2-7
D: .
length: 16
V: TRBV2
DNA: TGTGCCAGCAGTGCGCTAGGGACTCTAACAGCCTACGAGCAGTACTTC
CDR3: CASSALGTLTAYEQYF

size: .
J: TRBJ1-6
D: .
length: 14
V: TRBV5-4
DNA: TGTGCCAGCAGCCTGGACAGCAATAATTCACCCCTCCACTTT
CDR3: CASSLDSNNSPLHF

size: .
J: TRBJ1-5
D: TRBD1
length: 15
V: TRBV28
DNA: TGTGCCAGCAGCCTCCGGGACAGGGGGCATCAGCCCCAGCATTTT
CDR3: CASSLRDRGHQPQHF

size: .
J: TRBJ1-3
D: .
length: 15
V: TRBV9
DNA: TGTGCCAGCAGCGCGGACGGAGGCTCTGGAAACACCATATATTTT
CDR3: CASSADGGSGNTIYF

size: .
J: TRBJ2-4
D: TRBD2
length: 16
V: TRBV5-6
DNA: TGTGCCAGCAGCTTGGTGGGAGCGAGCGGGAGTTTCATTCAGTACTTC
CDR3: CASSLVGASGSFIQYF

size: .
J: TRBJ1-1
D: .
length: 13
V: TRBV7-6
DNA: TGTGCCAGCAGCTTAGAGGGGCGGACTGAAGCTTTCTTT
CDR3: CASSLEGRTEAFF

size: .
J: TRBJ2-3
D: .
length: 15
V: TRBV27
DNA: TGTGCCAGCAGGGAACTAAAGGGGGGGCGCATTACGCAGTATTTT
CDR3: CASRELKGGRITQYF

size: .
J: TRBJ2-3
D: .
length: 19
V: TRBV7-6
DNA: TGTGCCAGCAGCTTAACCCCCCAGGGTAGGCTGGCTAGCACAGATACGCAGTATTTT
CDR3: CASSLTPQGRLASTDTQYF

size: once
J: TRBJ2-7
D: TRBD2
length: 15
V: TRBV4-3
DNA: TGCGCCAGCAGCCGGGGACTAGCGGGAGGGTACGAGCAGTACTTC
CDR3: CASSRGLAGGYEQYF

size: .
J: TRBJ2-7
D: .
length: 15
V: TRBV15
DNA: TGTGCCACCAGCACAAGGACCCTCTACTCCTACGAGCAGTACTTC
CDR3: CATSTRTLYSYEQYF

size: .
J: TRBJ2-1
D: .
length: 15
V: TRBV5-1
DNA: TGCGCCAGCAGCTTGTGGGCTAGTGGGGGCAATGAGCAGTTCTTC
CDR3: CASSLWASGGNEQFF

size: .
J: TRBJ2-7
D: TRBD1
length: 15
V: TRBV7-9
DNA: TGTGCCAGCAGCCCAACAGGGGGCCCCTCCTACGAGCAGTACTTC
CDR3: CASSPTGGPSYEQYF

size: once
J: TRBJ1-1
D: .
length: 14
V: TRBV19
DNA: TGTGCCAGTAGTATTGGTCTGGGGAACACTGAAGCTTTCTTT
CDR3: CASSIGLGNTEAFF